The 27 T cell receptor beta chains in this list originate from one sample, sequenced in a study of T cells in women clearing cervical HPV infection. Method: immunoSEQ multiplex PCR; TCRdb's copy keeps in-frame clones and lacks some. This repertoire comprises tens of thousands of clones; its ten largest clones make up under 7.5%. Sample: blood buffy coat. The receptors were sampled from a woman between 18 and 70 years old with a cervical HPV16 infection that either progressed to CIN3+ or cleared (not recorded which).

A remark on this clone: The read comes to an end 3 residues before the CDR3 does, leaving the germline J gene to fill in the end. At the DNA level, this CDR3 is encoded by other sequences in the same sample as well. The chain carries TRBV5-4 and TRBJ2-2, with D unresolved. V lost 0 bases to trimming and J lost 2 bases, with 5 bases between them. This CDR3 spans 14 amino acids. Germline CDR1 reads SGHNT; CDR2 reads YYREEE (reference sequence). CDR3 bases read: TGTGCCAGCAGCTTGGACAGTAACACCGGGGAG. Amino acid sequence: CASSLDSNTGE. The full CDR3 protein reads CASSLDSNTGELFF.

Comment on this clone: From the germline J gene comes the end of the CDR3, since the read stops 3 residues before it. This chain links TRBV19 with TRBJ2-7; 10 positions agree with TRBD1. V shed 10 bases and J 4 bases; nucleotides not matched to a gene: 10. CDR1 and CDR2 (germline): LNHDA, SQIVND (reference sequence). This CDR3 is 14 amino acids long. The sequenced part of the CDR3 DNA is TGTGCCACGGGACCGGGACAGGGGCTGTACGAG. Protein: CATGPGQGLYE. The complete CDR3 sequence is CATGPGQGLYEQYF.

A word on this clone: The CDR3 is cut off 3 residues early in the read; its end comes from the germline J gene. This rearrangement joins TRBV28 to TRBJ1-4; no clear D. Trimming cost V 3 bases and J 3 bases, with 5 bases left between them. The CDR3 loop spans 13 amino acids. Looked up from germline, CDR1 is MDHEN and CDR2 is SYDVKM. The CDR3 protein is CASSFSSNEKLFF. Partial CDR3 DNA: TGTGCCAGCAGTTTTAGCTCTAATGAAAAA.

This CDR3 is CASSPQGGGAGKTQYF. The part of the CDR3 DNA that was read is TGTGCCAGCTCACCACAAGGCGGGGGGGCCGGAAAGACC. The chain carries TRBV18 and TRBJ2-5; 9 bases map to TRBD2. The CDR3 is cut off 3 residues early in the read; its end comes from the germline J gene. Germline V CDR1 and CDR2: KGHSH, LQKENI. The CDR3 loop spans 16 amino acids. The ends lost 1 base at V and 6 bases at J; junction bases unmatched: 9.

With respect to this clone: Sequencing ends 3 residues short of the CDR3 end; the germline J gene provides the rest. This rearrangement joins TRBV20-1 to TRBJ2-3; 9 bases line up with TRBD2. Germline V lookup: CDR1 DFQATT, CDR2 SNEGSKA (reference sequence). The CDR3 totals 16 residues. J was trimmed by 1 base and V by 6 bases; bases with no gene match: 11. The CDR3 protein is CSAPLGKRGGTDTQYF. Incomplete CDR3 DNA: TGCAGTGCCCCCCTGGGGAAGCGGGGGGGCACAGATACG.

Notes on this clone: The read gets to within 3 residues of the CDR3 end, and the germline J gene fills in the rest. The chain employs TRBV20-1 and TRBJ2-1; 7 bases are a match to TRBD2. CDR3 length equals 16 residues. CDR1 is DFQATT, CDR2 SNEGSKA, per germline (reference sequence). V was clipped by 3 bases and J by 6 bases; unmatched bases: 14. The chain's CDR3 is CSASSSWGGVLNEQFF. CDR3 bases read: TGCAGTGCTAGCTCCTCCTGGGGAGGGGTACTCAATGAG.

Concerning this clone itself: The CDR3 extends 3 residues past the end of the read, so its final part is completed from the germline J gene. The chain combines TRBV7-9 with TRBJ2-5, with D unclear. V dropped 4 bases and J dropped 4 bases, with 4 bases sitting between them. Per the germline V gene, CDR1 is SEHNR and CDR2 is FQNEAQ (reference sequence). CDR3 size: 11 residues. CDR3 region: CASSSRETQYF. The sequenced part of the CDR3 DNA is TGTGCCAGCAGCTCTCGAGAGACC.

The sequenced part of the CDR3 DNA is TGTGCCAGCAGCTTACTTGGACTGAGCACAGATACG. Translating it yields CASSLLGLSTDT. The CDR3, in full, reads CASSLLGLSTDTQYF. The J gene is TRBJ2-3, the V gene TRBV11-2, with D possibly matching TRBD2 (5 bases). Sequencing ends 3 residues short of the CDR3 end; the germline J gene provides the rest. Germline assignment: CDR1 SGHAT and CDR2 FQNNGV. The ends were cut back, 2 bases at V and 0 bases at J, with 9 bases in the middle. The CDR3 covers 15 residues.

This CDR3 reads CASSEASGGPDTQYF. Partial CDR3 DNA: TGTGCCAGCAGTGAAGCTAGCGGGGGGCCAGATACG. The chain uses TRBV6-1 and TRBJ2-3, with 10 bases lining up with TRBD2. The DNA ends 3 residues before the CDR3 does, and the rest of the CDR3 is filled in from the germline J gene. V shed 0 bases, J shed 4 bases, and the junction held 1 base outside the gene matches. The CDR3 has 15 residues. CDR1 is MNHNS, CDR2 SASEGT, per germline.

Concerning this clone itself: The observed sequence ends 3 residues before the CDR3 terminus, with the missing tail filled in from the germline J gene. The V gene is TRBV30, the J gene TRBJ1-2; 7 nucleotides agree with TRBD1. Per germline, CDR1 GTSNPN and CDR2 SVGIG (reference sequence). Trimming cost V 1 base and J 2 bases; bases outside gene matches: 4. This CDR3 has 14 residues. The CDR3 DNA, read in part, is TGTGCCTGGAGTGAGGGCAGGGGGAACTATGGC. As protein: CAWSEGRGNYG. Given in full, the CDR3 is CAWSEGRGNYGYTF.

About this clone itself: The CDR3 end lies 3 residues beyond the end of the read and is filled in from the germline J gene. This rearrangement joins TRBV5-1 to TRBJ1-2; tentative D call: TRBD1 (6 bases). In germline, CDR1 is SGHRS, CDR2 YFSETQ. Trimming removed 6 bases at V and 7 bases at J, with 16 bases between. This CDR3 is built from 13 residues. CDR3 sequence reads: CASNYGQKLGYTF. Incomplete CDR3 DNA: TGCGCCAGCAACTACGGACAGAAACTTGGC.

Of note for this clone: The missing CDR3 end, 3 residues past where the read stops, is filled in from the germline J gene. The rearrangement joins TRBV7-9 to TRBJ1-1, with D possibly TRBD1 on 5 matching bases. V gave up 5 bases and J gave up 2 bases, with 15 bases separating them. Germline lookup yields CDR1 SEHNR and CDR2 FQNEAQ (reference sequence). This CDR3 contains 15 residues. The part of the CDR3 DNA that was read is TGTGCCAGCAGCCCAAGGGGTGGTCCCAACACTGAA. It yields the protein CASSPRGGPNTE. The entire CDR3 sequence reads CASSPRGGPNTEAFF.

Remarks on this clone: The sequence runs out 3 residues before the end of the CDR3; the remainder is reconstructed from the germline J gene. The chain couples TRBV7-9 to TRBJ2-1; TRBD1 matches 7 bases. The CDR3 has 14 amino acids. The trim removed 5 bases at V and 5 bases at J, leaving 6 bases unmatched. Germline-derived CDR1 and CDR2 are SEHNR and FQNEAQ (reference sequence). The CDR3 bases that were read are TGTGCCAGCAGCGACACAGGGGCCCACAATGAG. Translated: CASSDTGAHNE. The full CDR3 is CASSDTGAHNEQFF.

As for this clone: The read ends 3 residues before the CDR3 terminus; that terminus is restored from the germline J gene. This rearrangement joins TRBV12-3 or TRBV12-4 to TRBJ2-2; 8 nucleotides match TRBD1. The CDR3 is 15 residues long. Losses at the gene ends were 6 bases for V and 0 bases for J; bases not matched to a gene: 3. CDR3 loop: CASSPDRANTGELFF. CDR3 DNA (partial): TGTGCCAGCAGCCCGGACAGGGCGAACACCGGGGAG.

In regard to this clone: The observed sequence ends 3 residues before the CDR3 terminus, with the missing tail filled in from the germline J gene. The rearrangement joins TRBV19 to TRBJ2-6, with D perhaps matching TRBD2 (5 bases). There are 17 residues in the CDR3. V was pared by 3 bases and J by 2 bases, with 14 bases between. Per the germline V gene, CDR1 is LNHDA and CDR2 is SQIVND (reference sequence). CDR3 DNA, as far as it was read: TGTGCCAGTAGTATCGGGCCTACTAGACCTGGGGCCAACGTC. Its protein is CASSIGPTRPGANV. The whole CDR3 is CASSIGPTRPGANVLTF.

On this clone itself: Sequencing ends 3 residues short of the CDR3 end; the germline J gene provides the rest. Within the sample, other DNA sequences also encode this same CDR3. This chain joins TRBV5-1 and TRBJ1-4; 8 positions agree with TRBD1. CDR1 is SGHRS and CDR2 is YFSETQ in the germline V gene. The ends lost 4 bases at V and 5 bases at J; junction bases unmatched: 4. The CDR3 is 14 residues long. CDR3 DNA, as far as it was read: TGCGCCAGCAGCCTGGGACAGGAAAATGAAAAA. Protein product: CASSLGQENEK. The entire CDR3 protein is CASSLGQENEKLFF.

Notes on this clone: The DNA ends 3 residues before the CDR3 does, and the rest of the CDR3 is filled in from the germline J gene. The chain combines TRBV20-1 with TRBJ1-4; the D gene is possibly TRBD1 (6 bases). CDR3 size: 12 residues. The germline V gene has CDR1 DFQATT and CDR2 SNEGSKA (reference sequence). Trimming pared 6 bases from V and 8 bases from J, leaving 13 bases between. The CDR3 bases that were read are TGCAGTGCCCGGACAGTTGGGGAAAAA. Amino acid sequence: CSARTVGEK. In full, the CDR3 is CSARTVGEKLFF.

Turning to this clone: Read data end 3 residues before the CDR3 end; the end is taken from the germline J gene. The chain joins TRBV28 to TRBJ2-3; D unclear. V was shortened by 2 bases and J by 6 bases, with 6 bases between the two germline ends. Germline CDR1 reads MDHEN; CDR2 reads SYDVKM. This CDR3 comprises 12 residues. This chain's CDR3 is CASSLRPDTQYF. The sequenced part of the CDR3 DNA is TGTGCCAGCAGTTTAAGGCCGGATACG. Variable domain in full (rest from reference TRBV28 and TRBJ2-3): DVKVTQSSRYLVKRTGEKVFLECVQDMDHENMFWYRQDPGLGLRLIYFSYDVKMKEKGDIPEGYSVSREKKERFSLILESASTNQTSMYLCASSLRPDTQYFGPGTRLTVL.

With respect to this clone: The read halts 3 residues ahead of the CDR3 end, with the missing end drawn from the germline J gene. This chain connects TRBV5-1 to TRBJ2-2, with 10 nucleotides matching TRBD2. V was clipped by 4 bases and J by 6 bases; unmatched bases: 3. The CDR3 has 14 amino acids. Germline loops: CDR1 SGHRS, CDR2 YFSETQ. CDR3 sequence: CASSTSGGAGELFF. CDR3 DNA (partial): TGCGCCAGCAGCACGAGCGGGGGGGCCGGGGAG.

For this clone: From the germline J gene comes the end of the CDR3, since the read stops 3 residues before it. V gene TRBV29-1 combines with J gene TRBJ1-2, with TRBD1 as a possible D gene (6 bases). Germline-derived CDR1 and CDR2 are SQVTM and ANQGSEA. V gave up 3 bases and J gave up 3 bases, with 11 bases separating them. The CDR3 runs to 13 residues. The part of the CDR3 DNA that was read is TGCAGCGTTGACCAGGGGCGACACTATGGC. This translates into CSVDQGRHYG. The whole CDR3 protein is CSVDQGRHYGYTF.

A remark on this clone: Read sequence stops 3 residues before the CDR3 end, and the germline J gene provides the missing end. The chain couples TRBV5-4 to TRBJ2-7; 8 positions match TRBD2. The CDR3 spans 14 residues. V lost 4 bases and J lost 2; bases outside the gene matches: 5. Germline V gene lookup returns CDR1 SGHNT and CDR2 YYREEE (reference sequence). The CDR3 is CASSPTSGTYEQYF. The CDR3 bases that were read are TGTGCCAGCAGCCCCACTAGCGGCACCTACGAG.

For this clone: The DNA ends 3 residues before the CDR3 does, and the rest of the CDR3 is filled in from the germline J gene. The V call is TRBV5-1, the J call TRBJ2-3, with TRBD2 matching over 10 bases. Trimming cost V 2 bases and J 6 bases; bases outside gene matches: 9. The CDR3 consists of 16 residues. Germline V lookup: CDR1 SGHRS, CDR2 YFSETQ. The sequenced part of the CDR3 DNA is TGCGCCAGCAGCTTTACGAGCGGGGGGGCCGGGGATACG. Its translation: CASSFTSGGAGDT. In full, the CDR3 is CASSFTSGGAGDTQYF.

Concerning this clone itself: The DNA ends 3 residues before the CDR3 does, and the rest of the CDR3 is filled in from the germline J gene. The chain has TRBV5-1 and TRBJ2-7; D perhaps matches TRBD1 (6 bases). The CDR3 covers 15 residues. Looked up from germline, CDR1 is SGHRS and CDR2 is YFSETQ. Between the trimmed V and J ends, which lost 4 bases and 0 bases, there was a span of 14 bases. The part of the CDR3 DNA that was read is TGCGCCAGCAGCCTAACCGGGACAACCTCCTACGAG. Encoded protein: CASSLTGTTSYE. The CDR3 reads in full as CASSLTGTTSYEQYF.

As to this clone: The read is 3 residues too short to cover the CDR3 end, so that end is filled in from the germline J gene. The rearrangement joins TRBV7-6 to TRBJ2-7; 7 bases map to TRBD2. The CDR3 totals 15 residues. The germline gives CDR1 SGHVS, CDR2 FNYEAQ. Trimming took 0 bases from V and 2 from J; bases not matched to a gene: 4. CDR3 protein: CASSLAHGGTYEQYF. The sequenced CDR3 bases are TGTGCCAGCAGCTTAGCGCACGGGGGGACCTACGAG.

Note on this clone: From the germline J gene comes the end of the CDR3, since the read stops 3 residues before it. The rearrangement links TRBV18 to TRBJ1-1; TRBD1 is a possible D gene (6 bases). Germline lookup yields CDR1 KGHSH and CDR2 LQKENI. This CDR3 has 14 residues. Deletions cut 1 base from V and 4 bases from J, with 10 bases between. The part of the CDR3 DNA that was read is TGTGCCAGCTCACCACAGGGGACAAGCACTGAA. It codes for CASSPQGTSTE. The complete CDR3 sequence is CASSPQGTSTEAFF.

Concerning this clone itself: The sequenced fragment ends 3 residues before the CDR3 boundary, so the rest is inferred from the germline J gene. This chain connects TRBV2 to TRBJ2-1; weak D call: TRBD1 (5 bases). The CDR3 length is 16 residues. V lost 6 bases, J lost 3 bases, and 18 bases lay in between. In germline, CDR1 is SNHLY, CDR2 FYNNEI. The covered CDR3 bases are TGTGCCAGCAGAGAAAATACACTGACAGTCTACAATGAG. This sequence encodes CASRENTLTVYNE. The full CDR3 is CASRENTLTVYNEQFF.

With regard to this clone: The CDR3 end falls 3 residues outside the read, so it is completed with the germline J gene. The gene calls are TRBV20-1 and TRBJ2-2; D may be TRBD2 (7 bases). Germline assignment: CDR1 DFQATT and CDR2 SNEGSKA (reference sequence). Trimming left V 2 bases short and J 2 bases short, with 18 bases between. The CDR3 has 17 residues. CDR3 region: CSARPPVRGPNTGELFF. Partial CDR3 DNA: TGCAGTGCTAGACCTCCTGTGCGGGGGCCTAACACCGGGGAG.